Listed here are 17 T cell receptor beta chains from one sample, sequenced in a study of T-cell reconstitution after alpha-beta-depleted transplantation in children. A TCRbeta library incorporating unique molecular identifiers was prepared. TCRdb analysed the PCR reads with MiXCR anew, one entry per CDR3 protein. The sample gives about 900,000 distinct CDR3 sequences, roughly 29% of which show up once; approximately 30% is in the top ten. Sample: PBMCs, mostly from graft donor cells, taken 360 days after TCRalphabeta/CD19-depleted stem cell transplant. These receptors all stem from a boy under two years old who had a stem cell transplant for SCID, so the T cells may come from the graft donor.

This chain joins TRBV2 and TRBJ1-1; TRBD1 is a possible D gene (5 bases). Germline CDR1 and CDR2: SNHLY and FYNNEI. Between the trimmed V and J ends, which lost 7 bases and 0 bases, there was a span of 9 bases. The CDR3 extends over 13 amino acids. The CDR3 DNA reads TGTGCCAGCACCAAGACAGTGAACACTGAAGCTTTCTTT. Protein: CASTKTVNTEAFF.

This chain links TRBV5-5 with TRBJ2-2; weak D call: TRBD1 (5 bases). This CDR3 is built from 15 residues. From germline, CDR1 is SGHKS and CDR2 YYEKEE (reference sequence). V was pared by 4 bases and J by 6 bases, with 16 bases between. The CDR3 DNA reads TGTGCCAGCAGCGCTTCGACAGAGACCGCCGGGGAGCTGTTTTTT. As protein: CASSASTETAGELFF.

This chain connects TRBV28 to TRBJ1-2, with 8 bases that match TRBD1. Per germline, CDR1 MDHEN and CDR2 SYDVKM. V lost 7 bases, J lost 4 bases, and 14 bases stayed unmatched. CDR3 length equals 16 residues. Written as DNA, the CDR3 is TGTGCCAGCACCAACCCTACCGGGACAGGAGCCTATGGCTACACCTTC. It codes for CASTNPTGTGAYGYTF.

This clonotype was counted ten times or more. The V and J genes are TRBV5-1 and TRBJ2-1, with D hard to call. Trimming shortened V by 1 base and J by 0 bases, and 11 bases separated the two germline ends. Germline-derived CDR1 and CDR2 are SGHRS and YFSETQ. The CDR3 is made up of 16 amino acids. In DNA form, the CDR3 reads TGCGCCAGCAGCTTGAGGAACAGACCCTCCTACAATGAGCAGTTCTTC. Its translation is CASSLRNRPSYNEQFF.

J is TRBJ2-2 and V is TRBV6-2 or TRBV6-3, with no clear D. The germline V gene encodes CDR1 MNHEY and CDR2 SVGEGT. Trimming pared 3 bases from V and 5 bases from J, leaving 13 bases between. The CDR3 loop spans 15 amino acids. The CDR3 is CASSYSHPRTGELFF. CDR3 DNA: TGTGCCAGCAGTTATAGTCACCCTAGGACCGGGGAGCTGTTTTTT.

The CDR3 loop reads CASSLNPTGLAGGDTQYF. CDR3 DNA: TGCGCCAGCAGCTTAAACCCGACAGGCCTCGCCGGGGGAGATACGCAGTATTTT. The rearrangement links TRBV5-1 to TRBJ2-3, with D possibly called TRBD1 or TRBD2 (6 bases each). This CDR3 spans 18 amino acids. V lost 2 bases and J lost 5, with 24 bases in between. CDR1 and CDR2 (germline): SGHRS, YFSETQ.

This clonotype was detected only a few times. V is TRBV20-1 and J is TRBJ2-1; D not resolved. The germline V gene has CDR1 DFQATT and CDR2 SNEGSKA (reference sequence). CDR3 length: 15 residues. Trimming cost V 6 bases and J 0 bases, with 15 bases left between them. CDR3 amino acids: CSAHRLGPSYNEQFF. CDR3 DNA sequence: TGCAGTGCCCACCGGCTCGGCCCCTCCTACAATGAGCAGTTCTTC.

Only a few counts were recorded for this clonotype. The chain recombines TRBV10-3 with TRBJ2-1; no reliable D call. The CDR3 is 13 amino acids. Germline assignment: CDR1 ENHRY and CDR2 SYGVKD. V was trimmed by 6 bases and J by 5 bases, leaving 11 bases between them. CDR3 nucleotides: TGTGCCATCAGACTGGGCGTCGACAATGAGCAGTTCTTC. Amino acids: CAIRLGVDNEQFF.

This clonotype was seen a handful of times. The chain recombines TRBV10-3 with TRBJ2-5; D tentatively fits TRBD1 or TRBD2 (6 bases each). Deletions cut 1 base from V and 4 bases from J, with 13 bases between. The CDR3 contains 15 residues. The V gene's germline CDR1 is ENHRY and CDR2 SYGVKD. CDR3 coding DNA: TGTGCCATCAGTGAGTGGGGGGCCCACGGAGAGACCCAGTACTTC. It specifies CAISEWGAHGETQYF.

This rearrangement joins TRBV9 to TRBJ2-7, with TRBD1 identical over 8 bases. V lost 0 bases, J lost 7 bases, and 9 bases stayed unmatched. The germline V gene has CDR1 SGDLS and CDR2 YYNGEE. The CDR3 contains 15 residues. This chain's CDR3 is CASSVVGTGAGEQYF. The CDR3 nucleotides read TGTGCCAGCAGCGTAGTTGGGACAGGCGCGGGAGAGCAGTACTTC.

The J gene is TRBJ1-3, the V gene TRBV7-6; unclear D gene. Germline assignment: CDR1 SGHVS and CDR2 FNYEAQ. The ends were cut back, 2 bases at V and 4 bases at J, with 6 bases in the middle. The CDR3 consists of 13 residues. CDR3 sequence: CASSLTEGNTIYF. CDR3 nucleotide sequence: TGTGCCAGCAGCTTAACTGAGGGAAACACCATATATTTT.

Only a few counts were recorded for this clonotype. V usage is TRBV10-3 and J usage is TRBJ1-6; D is ambiguous. V was cut by 0 bases and J by 7 bases, with 10 bases left in between. The CDR3 extends over 15 amino acids. CDR1 is ENHRY and CDR2 is SYGVKD in the germline V gene. The CDR3 sequence is CAISESAGGNSPLHF. Written as DNA, the CDR3 is TGTGCCATCAGTGAGTCGGCAGGAGGCAATTCACCCCTCCACTTT.

The V call is TRBV15, the J call TRBJ2-1, with 7 bases identical to TRBD1. CDR1 is LNHNV, CDR2 YYDKDF, per germline (reference sequence). This CDR3 has 15 residues. J lost 7 bases, V lost 3 bases, and 9 bases had no gene match. CDR3 loop: CATSSDRALKNEQFF. The CDR3 nucleotides read TGTGCCACCAGCAGCGACAGGGCCCTGAAAAATGAGCAGTTCTTC.

V and J are TRBV12-3 or TRBV12-4 and TRBJ2-3; possible D gene TRBD2, 5 bases. V was trimmed by 5 bases and J by 2 bases, leaving 14 bases between them. This CDR3 has 15 amino acids. CDR3 protein: CASSRPSSLTDTQYF. The CDR3 nucleotides read TGTGCCAGCAGTCGACCTAGCTCCCTCACAGATACGCAGTATTTT.

This chain links TRBV6-5 with TRBJ1-2; TRBD1 is a possible D gene (6 bases). The germline V gene encodes CDR1 MNHEY and CDR2 SVGAGI. The V and J ends lost 2 bases and 2 bases respectively, with 12 bases between them. CDR3 size: 15 residues. The CDR3 reads CASSYRGAGNYGYTF. CDR3 DNA sequence: TGTGCCAGCAGTTACCGGGGGGCAGGAAACTATGGCTACACCTTC.

Points on this clonotype: It may be a read error: a sequence one base away is much more abundant. The chain employs TRBV24-1 and TRBJ2-3; 9 positions agree with TRBD1. The CDR3 is made up of 12 amino acids. V lost 10 bases to trimming and J lost 4 bases; unmatched junction nucleotides: 2. Germline values: CDR1 KGHDR, CDR2 SFDVKD. In DNA, the CDR3 is TGTGCCACGGGACAGGGCCCAGATACGCAGTATTTT. Amino acids: CATGQGPDTQYF.

This clonotype was detected only a few times. The gene calls are TRBV15 and TRBJ2-2; 11 bases map to TRBD1. V trimming: 1 base; J trimming: 7 bases; junction bases outside the gene matches: 11. The CDR3 consists of 18 residues. Germline loops: CDR1 LNHNV, CDR2 YYDKDF (reference sequence). The CDR3 nucleotides are TGTGCCACCAGCAGAGCCCCTCATGGACAGGGGGCCCTCGGGGAGCTGTTTTTT. This translates into CATSRAPHGQGALGELFF.